The following is a T cell receptor beta chain sequence with its context. The sample belongs to a study of blood T cell repertoires in COVID-19. Overall study: Some COVID-19 samples were acute and others convalescent; all came from the United States, Italy and Spain. Nucleic acid was either cDNA or gDNA, and it came from T cells, B-cell-depleted T cells, or PBMCs.

Produced via immunoSEQ multiplex PCR; TCRdb's table is partial and in-frame only. The sample shows about 210,000 clones, 80% to 90% of them seen only once. The sequencing input was PBMCs or T cells enriched from blood (not recorded which). The sequence came from a woman between 40 and 50 years old with acute COVID-19.

The CDR3 loop is CASSLLLGGLHSNTEAFF. CDR3 bases: TGTGCCAGCAGCTTATTGCTCGGGGGTCTTCATTCGAACACTGAAGCTTTCTTT. The chain carries TRBV7-2 and TRBJ1-1; a possible D gene is TRBD1 (5 bases). Germline V gives CDR1 SGHTA, CDR2 FQGNSA. The CDR3 has 18 residues. V was shortened by 2 bases and J by 1 base, with 20 bases between the two germline ends.